These 30 T cell receptor beta chains were all obtained from the same sample, sequenced in a study of cytomegalovirus exposure and HLA in healthy donors. The primer mix had 60 Vbeta and 13 Jbeta primers. TCRdb's copy holds only in-frame clones and misses some; the assay was immunoSEQ multiplex PCR. In the table there are approximately 68,000 clones, around 80% of which are singletons. The sample was PBMCs. The source of these receptors is a woman aged 30 to 39 in good health and CMV-seropositive.

The gene calls are TRBV7-9 and TRBJ1-6; D is undetermined. Germline V gene lookup returns CDR1 SEHNR and CDR2 FQNEAQ (reference sequence). This CDR3 has 14 residues. Between the trimmed V and J ends, which lost 5 bases and 7 bases, there was a span of 12 bases. For the CDR3, the DNA is TGTGCCAGCAGCCCCGGGAGCCCCAATTCACCCCTCCACTTT. Amino acid sequence: CASSPGSPNSPLHF.

This chain connects TRBV6-4 to TRBJ2-3; 7 bases match TRBD2. J gave up 7 bases and V 9 bases, and 10 bases lay outside the gene matches. The CDR3 covers 13 residues. Germline values: CDR1 MRHNA, CDR2 SNTAGT. DNA of the CDR3: TGTGCCAGAGCGGGACCCTGCACGAATACGCAGTATTTT. Translation: CARAGPCTNTQYF.

The CDR3 here is CASRRPGHVNTGELFF. The CDR3 nucleotides are TGTGCCAGCAGAAGACCGGGACACGTGAACACCGGGGAGCTGTTTTTT. The V gene is TRBV28, the J gene TRBJ2-2; D possibly corresponds to TRBD1 (6 bases). The length of the CDR3 is 16 residues. Germline assignment: CDR1 MDHEN and CDR2 SYDVKM. The germline V and J ends were trimmed by 6 bases and 1 base, with 15 bases remaining between them.

This sequence joins TRBV19 and TRBJ2-3, with TRBD2 matching over 7 bases. There are 15 residues in the CDR3. The germline V gene encodes CDR1 LNHDA and CDR2 SQIVND (reference sequence). V was pared by 4 bases and J by 0 bases, with 4 bases of the junction left unmatched. The CDR3 here is CASSNSGFSTDTQYF. CDR3 sequence (DNA): TGTGCCAGTAGTAATAGCGGGTTTAGCACAGATACGCAGTATTTT.

This chain uses TRBV7-2 with TRBJ2-7, with 8 nucleotides matching TRBD2. CDR1 and CDR2 from the germline V gene are SGHTA and FQGNSA. CDR3 length: 14 amino acids. V dropped 1 base and J dropped 1; count of bases not matched to a gene: 0. This chain's CDR3 is CASSLVAGSYEQYF. CDR3 in DNA: TGTGCCAGCAGCTTAGTAGCGGGATCCTACGAGCAGTACTTC.

The chain recombines TRBV6-5 with TRBJ1-5; D possibly corresponds to TRBD1 (6 bases). The CDR3 loop spans 14 amino acids. CDR1 and CDR2 (germline): MNHEY, SVGAGI. V was pared by 2 bases and J by 4 bases, with 9 bases between. The CDR3 reads CASSYDRKNQPQHF. CDR3 bases: TGTGCCAGCAGTTACGACAGGAAAAATCAGCCCCAGCATTTT.

This chain uses TRBV6-5 with TRBJ2-1; D is possibly TRBD2 (6 bases). The length of the CDR3 is 16 residues. V lost 2 bases to trimming and J lost 0 bases, with 11 bases between them. Per the germline V gene, CDR1 is MNHEY and CDR2 is SVGAGI. Here the CDR3 DNA reads TGTGCCAGCAGTTACGGAGGGGCTAGCTCCTACAATGAGCAGTTCTTC. Translated: CASSYGGASSYNEQFF.

The chain is built from TRBV5-6 and TRBJ1-4, with D possibly being TRBD1 (6 bases). V lost 1 base, J lost 7 bases, and 14 bases lay in between. This CDR3 spans 15 amino acids. CDR1 SGHDT and CDR2 YYEEEE come from the germline V gene. DNA of the CDR3: TGTGCCAGCAGCTTGCGTGGGGGGGCGAGTGAAAAACTGTTTTTT. The encoded protein is CASSLRGGASEKLFF.

The rearrangement joins TRBV28 to TRBJ2-7; 8 bases fit TRBD1. The V gene end was trimmed by 4 bases and the J gene end by 6 bases; junction bases not matched to a gene: 2. This CDR3 is built from 12 residues. Germline CDR1 reads MDHEN; CDR2 reads SYDVKM. CDR3 loop: CASSSGGIEQYF. CDR3 nucleotides: TGTGCCAGCAGTTCAGGGGGCATCGAGCAGTACTTC.

The chain carries TRBV28 and TRBJ2-7, with 12 bases fitting TRBD2. Germline CDR1 and CDR2: MDHEN and SYDVKM. Trimming took 5 bases from V and 5 from J; bases not matched to a gene: 7. The CDR3 spans 15 residues. The CDR3 DNA reads as TGTGCCAGCAGTCTTCGGACTAGCGGGAACGACGAGCAGTACTTC. It is translated as CASSLRTSGNDEQYF.

V is TRBV7-6 and J is TRBJ1-1; TRBD1 aligns across 8 bases. The CDR3 is made up of 15 amino acids. Germline V gives CDR1 SGHVS, CDR2 FNYEAQ. Trimming took 1 base from V and 4 from J; bases not matched to a gene: 5. CDR3 sequence (DNA): TGTGCCAGCAGCTTAGAGGATACAGGGGGCACTGAAGCTTTCTTT. Encoded protein: CASSLEDTGGTEAFF.

The chain has TRBV18 and TRBJ1-1, with D possibly TRBD1 on 5 matching bases. CDR3 length: 16 residues. Trimming stripped 3 bases from V and 0 bases from J, with 14 bases between. Germline loops: CDR1 KGHSH, CDR2 LQKENI. For the CDR3, the DNA is TGTGCCAGCTCACCGGCCCAGGGCAGATTGAACACTGAAGCTTTCTTT. Translated, it gives CASSPAQGRLNTEAFF. The full variable domain, in which reference TRBV18 and TRBJ1-1 provide the parts outside the CDR3, is NAGVMQNPRHLVRRRGQEARLRCSPMKGHSHVYWYRQLPEEGLKFMVYLQKENIIDESGMPKERFSAEFPKEGPSILRIQQVVRGDSAAYFCASSPAQGRLNTEAFFGQGTRLTVV.

The chain links TRBV9 to TRBJ2-7; tentatively, D is TRBD2 (5 bases). V was trimmed by 3 bases and J by 6 bases, leaving 13 bases between them. From germline, CDR1 is SGDLS and CDR2 YYNGEE. This CDR3 is 13 amino acids long. The CDR3 protein is CASSADGVGEQYF. The CDR3 DNA sequence: TGTGCCAGCAGCGCGGACGGGGTAGGCGAGCAGTACTTC.

In its sample, this clone was seen once. This rearrangement joins TRBV6-1 to TRBJ2-1; 9 bases are a match to TRBD2. The CDR3 covers 15 residues. With V trimmed by 3 bases and J by 7 bases, 7 bases remained unmatched. Germline CDR1 MNHNS, CDR2 SASEGT. CDR3 region: CASSDGGRAFNEQFF. The CDR3 bases are TGTGCCAGCAGTGACGGCGGGAGGGCGTTTAATGAGCAGTTCTTC.

The V call is TRBV18, the J call TRBJ2-5; TRBD1 agrees at 7 bases. The CDR3 contains 16 residues. The V gene end was trimmed by 1 base and the J gene end by 2 bases; junction bases not matched to a gene: 7. CDR1 is KGHSH, CDR2 LQKENI, per germline. The CDR3 sequence: CASSPLNQGEQETQYF. Written as DNA, the CDR3 is TGTGCCAGCTCACCACTTAATCAGGGGGAACAAGAGACCCAGTACTTC.

The V call is TRBV15, the J call TRBJ2-5, with D maybe TRBD2 (6 bases). There are 23 residues in the CDR3. The germline gives CDR1 LNHNV, CDR2 YYDKDF (reference sequence). V was cut by 0 bases and J by 4 bases, with 36 bases left in between. The CDR3 coding sequence is TGTGCCACCAGCAGAGATCGCCCGGGCGGATTGGAATTGGGAGGACTACCAGGAGAGACCCAGTACTTC. Translating it yields CATSRDRPGGLELGGLPGETQYF.

This chain joins TRBV27 and TRBJ2-1, with TRBD2 matching over 10 bases. Germline assignment: CDR1 MNHEY and CDR2 SMNVEV (reference sequence). The length of the CDR3 is 16 residues. Losses at the gene ends were 5 bases for V and 9 bases for J; bases not matched to a gene: 13. In DNA form, the CDR3 reads TGTGCCAGCAGTCCTCTACCGGGACTAGCGCTGGGTGAGCAGTTCTTC. Translated: CASSPLPGLALGEQFF.

The chain links TRBV10-3 to TRBJ1-5; the match to TRBD1 covers 8 bases. V was pared by 2 bases and J by 10 bases, with 7 bases of the junction left unmatched. Germline V gene sequence: CDR1 ENHRY, CDR2 SYGVKD. This CDR3 comprises 14 residues. The CDR3, as DNA: TGTGCCATCAGTGAGGACAGGGGCGTCGACCCCCAGCATTTT. Residues: CAISEDRGVDPQHF.

This rearrangement joins TRBV7-3 to TRBJ1-1; D is unresolved. The CDR3 contains 13 residues. Trimming removed 2 bases from V and 5 bases from J, with 9 bases in between. CDR1 and CDR2 from the germline V gene are SGHTA and FQGTGA. The CDR3 sequence: CASSLLRGTEAFF. In nucleotides, the CDR3 is TGTGCCAGCAGCTTACTCCGGGGTACTGAAGCTTTCTTT.

The rearrangement joins TRBV28 to TRBJ2-1; 11 bases fit TRBD1. CDR3 size: 16 residues. Germline V gene lookup returns CDR1 MDHEN and CDR2 SYDVKM. The V gene end was trimmed by 4 bases and the J gene end by 12 bases; junction bases not matched to a gene: 14. Here the CDR3 DNA reads TGTGCCAGCAGTTCTGCCCGGGACAGGGGGTTAACGGGGCAGTTCTTC. It codes for CASSSARDRGLTGQFF.

J is TRBJ2-7 and V is TRBV12-2; the table calls TRBD1, which could not be checked here. TRBV12-2 is marked as a pseudogene. The CDR3 is 14 residues long. CDR3 amino acids: CASRLKGANYEQYF. DNA of the CDR3: TGTGCAAGTCGCTTAAAGGGGGCCAACTACGAGCAGTACTTC.

CDR3 coding DNA: TGTGCCAGCAGTTTATGGACAGGGGGCGGTTACAATGAGCAGTTCTTC. As protein: CASSLWTGGGYNEQFF. The rearrangement links TRBV28 to TRBJ2-1, with 10 positions matching TRBD1. There are 16 residues in the CDR3. Germline V gene lookup returns CDR1 MDHEN and CDR2 SYDVKM. After removal of 0 bases from V and 4 bases from J, the junction contained 3 bases not matched to a gene.

In this sample, this clone turned up once. The chain is built from TRBV15 and TRBJ1-2; tentative D call: TRBD1 (6 bases). The CDR3 is 14 residues long. The V and J ends lost 0 bases and 8 bases respectively, with 13 bases between them. Germline V gives CDR1 LNHNV, CDR2 YYDKDF (reference sequence). The CDR3 region is CATSRDLGARGYTF. The CDR3 region has the DNA TGTGCCACCAGCAGAGATCTGGGGGCGAGGGGCTACACCTTC.

This chain connects TRBV29-1 to TRBJ2-1; no clear D gene. V was pared by 1 base and J by 6 bases, with 10 bases between. This CDR3 has 13 amino acids. Germline CDR1 reads SQVTM; CDR2 reads ANQGSEA. CDR3 residues: CSVEGALINEQFF. DNA of the CDR3: TGCAGCGTTGAAGGGGCCCTAATCAATGAGCAGTTCTTC.

The chain is built from TRBV7-2 and TRBJ1-5; D unclear. There are 15 residues in the CDR3. The V gene lost 3 bases and the J gene lost 0 bases, with 9 bases spanning the gap. Germline V gene data show CDR1 as SGHTA and CDR2 as FQGNSA. CDR3 residues: CASSLVPNSNQPQHF. Here the CDR3 DNA reads TGTGCCAGCAGCTTGGTACCTAATAGCAATCAGCCCCAGCATTTT. The variable domain in full, completed from reference TRBV7-2 and TRBJ1-5, reads GAGVSQSPSNKVTEKGKDVELRCDPISGHTALYWYRQSLGQGLEFLIYFQGNSAPDKSGLPSDRFSAERTGGSVSTLTIQRTQQEDSAVYLCASSLVPNSNQPQHFGDGTRLSIL.

The chain combines TRBV7-8 with TRBJ1-5; the match to TRBD1 covers 8 bases. CDR1 SGHVS and CDR2 FQNEAQ come from the germline V gene. CDR3 length equals 15 residues. The V segment lost 5 bases and the J segment 3 bases; nucleotides outside the gene matches: 6. The DNA for the CDR3 is TGTGCCAGCAGCGAACCAGGGGGCACCAATCAGCCCCAGCATTTT. As protein: CASSEPGGTNQPQHF.

The V call is TRBV7-9, the J call TRBJ2-5, with TRBD1 identical over 7 bases. The germline V gene encodes CDR1 SEHNR and CDR2 FQNEAQ (reference sequence). The CDR3 is 13 amino acids. V lost 7 bases, J lost 1 base, and 3 bases stayed unmatched. The CDR3 DNA follows: TGTGCCAGCATAACAGGGGCCCAAGAGACCCAGTACTTC. It translates to CASITGAQETQYF.

The rearrangement joins TRBV9 to TRBJ1-1; TRBD1 might be the D (6 bases). Trimming left V 1 base short and J 1 base short, with 8 bases between. The germline V gene encodes CDR1 SGDLS and CDR2 YYNGEE. This CDR3 region has 14 residues. Here the CDR3 reads CASSVTTGNTEAFF. DNA for the CDR3: TGTGCCAGCAGCGTAACGACAGGGAACACTGAAGCTTTCTTT.

This clone came up a few times. The chain employs TRBV4-1 and TRBJ1-5, with 10 bases fitting TRBD1. The CDR3 contains 16 residues. V shed 0 bases and J 6 bases; nucleotides not matched to a gene: 5. Germline CDR1 is MGHRA and CDR2 is YSYEKL. CDR3 sequence reads: CASSQDRGQGPQPQHF. The CDR3 DNA is TGCGCCAGCAGCCAAGATAGGGGACAGGGGCCTCAGCCCCAGCATTTT.

This clone was seen more than once but under ten times. The CDR3 sequence is CASSEAWGLAGGFGTDTQYF. CDR3 DNA: TGTGCCAGCAGTGAAGCGTGGGGACTAGCGGGAGGATTCGGCACAGATACGCAGTATTTT. The chain employs TRBV6-1 and TRBJ2-3, with TRBD2 identical over 15 bases. From germline, CDR1 is MNHNS and CDR2 SASEGT. V trimming: 0 bases; J trimming: 1 base; junction bases outside the gene matches: 8. The CDR3 spans 20 residues.